This TCR beta chain was retrieved from a study of blood T cell repertoires in COVID-19 (dated by TCRdb to about 2020). Turning to the overall study: The collaborator samples originated in the United States, Italy and Spain and spanned the acute and convalescent phases of COVID-19. A de-identified subject ID, COVID-19 status, age in years and sex were almost always included in the sample metadata. Where HLA class I and class II types were available, the types were taken from metadata supplied by the sample provider, not from assay-based typing. Samples came from the ongoing ImmuneRACE study (first 160 participants) plus 1,254 subjects from 6 global collaborators. Deeply sampled blood TCRbeta repertoires from subjects exposed to, actively infected with, or recovered from COVID-19 were included in the dataset. The repertoires were made available in a free public database intended to serve as a resource for research on the immune response to SARS-CoV-2. The prospective study material was composed of cDNA or gDNA derived from T cells, B-cell-depleted T cells, or PBMCs.

Findings and caveats that apply to the study as a whole: The quantity of clinical and demographic metadata differed by source and by participant and was supplied without curation.

TCRbeta CDR3 regions were amplified from genomic DNA by means of the immunoSEQ Assay, a bias-controlled multiplex PCR. From the authors' description of their analysis: Nucleated cell counts per sample were estimated from amplification of reference gene primers within the assay. To quantify the absolute abundance of each unique TCRbeta CDR3 rearrangement, sequence reads were collapsed and filtered. Productive Simpson clonality was computed per sample as the square root of Simpson's diversity index over productive rearrangements. Imported from immuneACCESS, the table was reduced by TCRdb to in-frame sequences with V and J called. These copies leave out some clones; in studies compared against another copy, an unresolved V gene accounts for under half, and the cause of the remainder is not known. V and J calls and clone size are those listed in that table; D and trimming were worked out from the DNA. The sample table records about 180,000 clones; around 85% of these occur just once. 18% of the sample goes to the ten largest clones.

One collaborating source in Seattle enrolled patients while the patients were actively infected and followed the patients over time throughout the course of disease. Collaborating institutions collected whole blood in K2EDTA tubes following their own protocols. For TCRbeta analysis, collaborators shipped samples as frozen whole blood, isolated PBMCs, or DNA extracted from either of those sample types. A remark on this clone: Which antigen it targets is not known. Base qualities are missing; no much larger clone stands one base away.

Sequencing input: peripheral blood. This clonotype was sampled from a person between 65 and 80 years old with COVID-19, enrolled during active disease.

The CDR3 sequence is CAWSARGETQYF. In nucleotide form, the sequence is TGTGCCTGGAGTGCGCGCGGAGAGACCCAGTACTTC. The V and J genes are TRBV30 and TRBJ2-5, with the D segment identity uncertain. From the cysteine up to the phenylalanine, the CDR3 has a length of 12 residues. Only the CDR3 region is kept as DNA, spanning 36 bases read in frame from base 1. CDR1 and CDR2 (GTSNPN, SVGIG) derive from the germline V gene (reference sequence). V drops 1 base and J drops 4 bases, leaving 7 bases in between.